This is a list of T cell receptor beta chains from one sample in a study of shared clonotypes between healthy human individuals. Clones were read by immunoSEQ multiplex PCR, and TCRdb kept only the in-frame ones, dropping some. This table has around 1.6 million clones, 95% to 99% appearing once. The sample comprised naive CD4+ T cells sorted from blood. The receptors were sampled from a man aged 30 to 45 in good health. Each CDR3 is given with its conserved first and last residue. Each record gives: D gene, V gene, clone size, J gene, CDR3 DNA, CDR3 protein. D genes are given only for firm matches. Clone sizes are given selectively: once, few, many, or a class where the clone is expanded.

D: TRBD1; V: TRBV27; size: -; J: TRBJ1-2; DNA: TGTGCCAGCAGTTTACAGGGGGCTGGAGTTGGCTACACCTTC; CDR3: CASSLQGAGVGYTF
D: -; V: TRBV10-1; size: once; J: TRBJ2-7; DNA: TGCGCCAGCAGTCGTGGGAGATTGAGCGAGCAGTACTTC; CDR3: CASSRGRLSEQYF
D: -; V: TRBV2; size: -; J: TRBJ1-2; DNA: TGTGCCAGCAAAGCCGGGGGAGGCTATGGCTACACCTTC; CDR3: CASKAGGGYGYTF
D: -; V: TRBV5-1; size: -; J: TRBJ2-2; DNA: TGCGCCAGCAGCTTGGTACCAGGGAGTAACACCGGGGAGCTGTTTTTT; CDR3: CASSLVPGSNTGELFF
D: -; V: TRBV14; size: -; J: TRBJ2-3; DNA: TGTGCCAGCGGATTTAATACGCAGTATTTT; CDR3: CASGFNTQYF
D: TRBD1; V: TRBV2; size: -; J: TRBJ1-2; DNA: TGTGCCAGCACTCAGACAGGGGTCGGCTACACCTTC; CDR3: CASTQTGVGYTF
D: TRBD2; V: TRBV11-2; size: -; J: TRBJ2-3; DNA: TGTGCCAGCAGCTTGGAGCTAGCGGGAGTTTTAACAGATACGCAGTATTTT; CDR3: CASSLELAGVLTDTQYF
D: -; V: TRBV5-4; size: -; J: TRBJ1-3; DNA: TGTGCCAGCAGCTGGGGACGGCAGAGCTCTGGAAACACCATATATTTT; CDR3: CASSWGRQSSGNTIYF
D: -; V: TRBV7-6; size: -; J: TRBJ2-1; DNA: TGTGCCAGCAGCCCGAGGTACAAGCTATACAATGAGCAGTTCTTC; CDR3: CASSPRYKLYNEQFF
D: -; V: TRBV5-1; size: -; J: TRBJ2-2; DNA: TGCGCCAGCAGCCACATGCCCACCGGGGAGCTGTTTTTT; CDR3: CASSHMPTGELFF
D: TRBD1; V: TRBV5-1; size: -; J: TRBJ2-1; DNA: TGCGCCAGCAGCTACCTTCCGGGACAGGGGTACAATGAGCAGTTCTTC; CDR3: CASSYLPGQGYNEQFF
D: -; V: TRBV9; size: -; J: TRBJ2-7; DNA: TGTGCCAGCAGCGATGGCAGGACCACCTACGAGCAGTACTTC; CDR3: CASSDGRTTYEQYF
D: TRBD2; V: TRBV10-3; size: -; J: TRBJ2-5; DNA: TGTGCCATCAGCAAGACTAGCGGTGTTGGGGAGACCCAGTACTTC; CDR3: CAISKTSGVGETQYF
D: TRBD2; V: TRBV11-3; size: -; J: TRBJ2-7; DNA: TGTGCCAGCAGCTCGCGACTAGCGGGAGACAGCGACGAGCAGTACTTC; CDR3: CASSSRLAGDSDEQYF
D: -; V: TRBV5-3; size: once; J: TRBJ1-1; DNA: TGTGCCAGCAGCTCGGGACGGGGAAACACTGAAGCTTTCTTT; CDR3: CASSSGRGNTEAFF
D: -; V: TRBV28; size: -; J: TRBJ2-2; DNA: TGTGCCAGCAGTACTCTTAACCCCGGGGAGCTGTTTTTT; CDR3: CASSTLNPGELFF
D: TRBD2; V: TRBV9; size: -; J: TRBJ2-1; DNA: TGTGCCAGCAGCGGGAGAGCGGGAGGAATCGACAATGAGCAGTTCTTC; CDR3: CASSGRAGGIDNEQFF
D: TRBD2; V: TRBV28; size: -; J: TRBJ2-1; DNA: TGTGCCAGCAGTTTAAGGGGTGGCGGGAGTAGGAGGTACAATGAGCAGTTCTTC; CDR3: CASSLRGGGSRRYNEQFF
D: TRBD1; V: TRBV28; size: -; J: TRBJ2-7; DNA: TGTGCCAGCAGTTCCGGGACAGACTACGAGCAGTACTTC; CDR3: CASSSGTDYEQYF
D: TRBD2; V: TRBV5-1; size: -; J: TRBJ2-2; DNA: TGCGCCAGCAGCCCTCTGGGACTAGCGGGAGGGAACACCGGGGAGCTGTTTTTT; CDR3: CASSPLGLAGGNTGELFF
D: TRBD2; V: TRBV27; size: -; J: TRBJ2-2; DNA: TGTGCCAGCAGAGATAGGGTCCTTTTAGCGGGGATGAACACCGGGGAGCTGTTTTTT; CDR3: CASRDRVLLAGMNTGELFF
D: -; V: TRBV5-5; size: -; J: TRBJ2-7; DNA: TGTGCCAGCAGCCGAGATCCCGACGAGCAGTACTTC; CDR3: CASSRDPDEQYF
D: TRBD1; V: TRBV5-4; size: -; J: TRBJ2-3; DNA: TGTGCCAGCAGCCCCGGACAGGGGCGTGCTGGAGATACGCAGTATTTT; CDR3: CASSPGQGRAGDTQYF
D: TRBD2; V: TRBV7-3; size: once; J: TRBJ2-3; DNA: TGTGCCAGCAGCTTCTCTAGCGGGAGGGGGACAGATACGCAGTATTTT; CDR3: CASSFSSGRGTDTQYF
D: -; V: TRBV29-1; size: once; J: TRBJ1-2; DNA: TGCAGCGTTGTAGGGGCAGGGGATGGCTACACCTTC; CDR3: CSVVGAGDGYTF
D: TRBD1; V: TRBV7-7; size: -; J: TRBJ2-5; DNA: TGTGCTAGCAGCCCGGACAGGGGGGCCCAGTACTTC; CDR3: CASSPDRGAQYF
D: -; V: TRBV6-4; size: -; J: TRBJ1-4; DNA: TGTGCCAGCAGTGACTCCGGATTTGGGGGGAAACTGTTTTTT; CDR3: CASSDSGFGGKLFF
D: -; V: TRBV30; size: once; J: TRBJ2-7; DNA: TGTGCCGCCCAGGGGATGGTCTACGAGCAGTACTTC; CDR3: CAAQGMVYEQYF
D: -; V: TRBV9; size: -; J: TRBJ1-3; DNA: TGTGCCAGCAGCGTAGATCAGGCGACGGTCTTCTCTGGAAACACCATATATTTT; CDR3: CASSVDQATVFSGNTIYF
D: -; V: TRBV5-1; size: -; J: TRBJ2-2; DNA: TGCGCCAGCAGCTCCTCAGGTAACACCGGGGAGCTGTTTTTT; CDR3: CASSSSGNTGELFF
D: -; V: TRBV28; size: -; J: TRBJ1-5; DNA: TGTGCCAGCAGTTTTGGGGGAATTGGAAATCAGCCCCAGCATTTT; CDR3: CASSFGGIGNQPQHF
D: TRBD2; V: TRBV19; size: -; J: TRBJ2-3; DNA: TGTGCCAGTAGTATAGGGGAGGGAATTAAGCAGTATTTT; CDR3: CASSIGEGIKQYF
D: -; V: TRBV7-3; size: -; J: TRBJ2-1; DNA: TGTGCCAGCAGCTTACGGGGGAATGAGCAGTTCTTC; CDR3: CASSLRGNEQFF
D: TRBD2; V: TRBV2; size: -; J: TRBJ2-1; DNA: TGTGCCAGCTCCGGGACTAGCGGGTACAATGAGCAGTTCTTC; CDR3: CASSGTSGYNEQFF
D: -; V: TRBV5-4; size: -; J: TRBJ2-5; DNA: TGTGCCAGCAGCCCGCCACAAGAGACCCAGTACTTC; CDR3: CASSPPQETQYF
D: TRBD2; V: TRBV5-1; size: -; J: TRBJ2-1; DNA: TGCGCCAGCAGCTTGGGACTAGCGGTAACCTACAATGAGCAGTTCTTC; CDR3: CASSLGLAVTYNEQFF
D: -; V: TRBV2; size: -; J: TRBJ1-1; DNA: TGTGCCGGCAAACAGGGGAACACTGAAGCTTTCTTT; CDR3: CAGKQGNTEAFF
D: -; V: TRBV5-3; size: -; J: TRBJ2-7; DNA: TGTGCCAGAAGCTTGGTAGCGCGAGCTAGCTACGAGCAGTACTTC; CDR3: CARSLVARASYEQYF
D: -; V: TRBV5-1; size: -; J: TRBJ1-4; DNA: TGCGCCAGCAGCATAGGATCGCGAGAAAAACTGTTTTTT; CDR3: CASSIGSREKLFF
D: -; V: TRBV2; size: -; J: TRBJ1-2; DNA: TGTGCCAGCAGTGAGATCTATAGCCAATATGGCTACACCTTC; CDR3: CASSEIYSQYGYTF
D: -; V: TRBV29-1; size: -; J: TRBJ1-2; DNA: TGCAGCGTCGAAAGGGGAGTCTATGGCTACACCTTC; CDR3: CSVERGVYGYTF
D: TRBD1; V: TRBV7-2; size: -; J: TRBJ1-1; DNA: TGTGCCAGCAGCTTAGTCAGGGGGATGGACACTGAAGCTTTCTTT; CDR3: CASSLVRGMDTEAFF
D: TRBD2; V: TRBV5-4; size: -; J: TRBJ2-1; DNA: TGTGCCACCAGTCAAGGCGGGAGGAGTGACGATGAGCAGTTCTTC; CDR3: CATSQGGRSDDEQFF
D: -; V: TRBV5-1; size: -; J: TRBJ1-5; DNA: TGCGCCAGCAGCTTTGGGGGTAGCAATCAGCCCCAGCATTTT; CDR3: CASSFGGSNQPQHF
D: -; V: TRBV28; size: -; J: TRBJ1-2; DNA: TGTGCCAGCAGACCAGGGTTTAGGGGCTACACCTTC; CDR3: CASRPGFRGYTF
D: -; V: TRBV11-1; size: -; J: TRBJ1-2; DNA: TGTGCCAGCAGCCTCCAGGACAGACCTTACTATGGCTACACCTTC; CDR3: CASSLQDRPYYGYTF
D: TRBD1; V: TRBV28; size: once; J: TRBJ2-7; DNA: TGTGCCAGCAGTTTATTCGGGCAGGGGGCGGGCGAGCAGTACTTC; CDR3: CASSLFGQGAGEQYF
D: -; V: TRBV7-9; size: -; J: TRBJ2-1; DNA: TGTGCCAGCAGCTTAGCAGATGAGCAGTTCTTC; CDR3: CASSLADEQFF
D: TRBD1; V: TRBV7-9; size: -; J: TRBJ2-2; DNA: TGTGCCAGCAGCTTGGGACAGGGGGTACCCGGGGAGCTGTTTTTT; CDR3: CASSLGQGVPGELFF
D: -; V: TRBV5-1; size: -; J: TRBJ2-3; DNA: TGCGCCAGCAGCTTGTCGTCCATTGCAGGCACAGATACGCAGTATTTT; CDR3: CASSLSSIAGTDTQYF
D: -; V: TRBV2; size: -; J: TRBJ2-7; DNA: TGTGCCAGCAGTGAAGGTTGGGGCCACTACGAGCAGTACTTC; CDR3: CASSEGWGHYEQYF
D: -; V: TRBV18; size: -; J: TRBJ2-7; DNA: TGTGCCAGCTCACCCCTCAGGCCGGGGGCGCTTCCCTCCTACGAGCAGTACTTC; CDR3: CASSPLRPGALPSYEQYF
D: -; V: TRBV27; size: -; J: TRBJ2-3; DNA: TGTGCCAGCTCTACAGGGGGACTAGGCGGGAGAAGAGGTACGCAGTATTTT; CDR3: CASSTGGLGGRRGTQYF